What follows are 6 T cell receptor beta chains derived from one specimen sequenced in a study of cytomegalovirus exposure and HLA in healthy donors. It was with 60 Vbeta and 13 Jbeta primers that the PCR ran. Data came from immunoSEQ multiplex PCR; TCRdb stores just in-frame clones and leaves some out. Here the sample spans some 120,000 clones, 75% to 90% being singletons. Sequencing was performed on PBMCs. The source is a male donor in good health and CMV-seronegative.

V and J are TRBV13 and TRBJ2-1; D is unclear. The CDR3 sequence is 18 residues long. V shed 3 bases and J shed 0 bases, with 18 bases lying between them. Germline V lookup: CDR1 PRHDT, CDR2 FYEKMQ (reference sequence). This CDR3 reads CASSFVLATASSYNEQFF. The CDR3, as DNA: TGTGCCAGCAGCTTTGTGTTAGCAACCGCGAGCTCCTACAATGAGCAGTTCTTC.

The CDR3 DNA reads as TGTGCCAGCAGCTCAAACCAGGGAGAAAAACTGTTTTTT. It is translated as CASSSNQGEKLFF. V and J are TRBV7-9 and TRBJ1-4, with a tentative D call TRBD1 (5 bases). Trimming left V 4 bases short and J 8 bases short, with 11 bases between. Per germline, CDR1 SEHNR and CDR2 FQNEAQ (reference sequence). This CDR3 comprises 13 residues.

V usage is TRBV10-3 and J usage is TRBJ2-5; 7 bases align to TRBD1. The germline V gene encodes CDR1 ENHRY and CDR2 SYGVKD. After removal of 7 bases from V and 2 bases from J, the junction contained 10 bases not matched to a gene. CDR3 length: 15 amino acids. Written as DNA, the CDR3 is TGTGCCATCAAAGACACAGGGGACGCTCAAGAGACCCAGTACTTC. Translating it yields CAIKDTGDAQETQYF.

For the CDR3, the DNA is TGCGCCAGCAGCCGGGAGGCAGGAGACTATGGCTACACCTTC. Residues: CASSREAGDYGYTF. The chain joins TRBV5-1 to TRBJ1-2, with D unresolved. The germline V and J ends were trimmed by 4 bases and 3 bases, with 13 bases remaining between them. The CDR3 contains 14 residues. CDR1 is SGHRS, CDR2 YFSETQ, per germline. Using reference TRBV5-1 and TRBJ1-2 for the parts outside the CDR3, the full variable domain is KAGVTQTPRYLIKTRGQQVTLSCSPISGHRSVSWYQQTPGQGLQFLFEYFSETQRNKGNFPGRFSGRQFSNSRSEMNVSTLELGDSALYLCASSREAGDYGYTFGSGTRLTVV.

This clone appeared a few times. The chain has TRBV2 and TRBJ2-1, with D perhaps TRBD2 (6 bases). V gave up 7 bases and J gave up 3 bases, with 19 bases separating them. Germline V gene sequence: CDR1 SNHLY, CDR2 FYNNEI. The CDR3 runs 16 residues. The DNA of the CDR3 is TGTGCCAGCAAGGGAGAGCGGGCACCGGACTACAATGAGCAGTTCTTC. It specifies CASKGERAPDYNEQFF.

The genes are TRBV27 and TRBJ1-2; D is unclear. The V end was cut by 5 bases, the J end by 4 bases, with 11 bases between. Germline V gene sequence: CDR1 MNHEY, CDR2 SMNVEV (reference sequence). CDR3 length: 13 amino acids. Here the CDR3 DNA reads TGTGCCAGCAGTCGCGGAATCTCCTATGGCTACACCTTC. It codes for CASSRGISYGYTF.